A single sample gave rise to the 11 T cell receptor beta chains below, sequenced in a study of human T cells and chemical hapten exposure. MiXCR was run by TCRdb on the RACE reads, yielding one entry per CDR3 protein. The repertoire holds more than 100,000 distinct CDR3 sequences, approximately 10% seen once, with approximately 2.5% in the top ten. The sample's time point: patch test 3, about 24 weeks after DPC sensitization. The treatment denotes: therapeutic diphenylcyclopropenone sensitization with weekly scalp DPC. The material sequenced was whole blood, taken in connection with sensitization to the hapten diphenylcyclopropenone (DPC). The origin of the receptors is a woman between 50 and 59 years old with alopecia areata. Some clones in this sample may be carry-over from other donors' samples.

This chain connects TRBV27 to TRBJ1-1; perhaps TRBD1 as D (6 bases). From germline, CDR1 is MNHEY and CDR2 SMNVEV (reference sequence). This CDR3 comprises 13 residues. V was trimmed by 6 bases and J by 2 bases, leaving 10 bases between them. CDR3 amino acids: CASSQGSNTEAFF. The CDR3 DNA reads TGTGCCAGCAGCCAGGGGTCTAACACTGAAGCTTTCTTT.

This clonotype was observed a few times. This chain uses TRBV6-2 or TRBV6-3 with TRBJ2-7; a weak D match, TRBD1 (6 bases). Germline-derived CDR1 and CDR2 are MNHEY and SVGEGT. V lost 7 bases and J lost 7, with 23 bases in between. The CDR3 spans 15 residues. The CDR3 sequence: CASNRFETGSREQYF. The CDR3 coding sequence is TGTGCCAGCAATCGGTTTGAAACAGGGTCGCGGGAGCAGTACTTC.

The V gene is TRBV28, the J gene TRBJ2-1, with D perhaps matching TRBD2 (7 bases). The germline CDR1 and CDR2 sequences are MDHEN and SYDVKM. V was clipped by 4 bases and J by 9 bases, with 10 bases between them. The CDR3 has 12 residues. CDR3 DNA sequence: TGTGCCAGCAGTTGGGGGGGGGCTGAGCAGTTCTTC. It specifies CASSWGGAEQFF.

The V call is TRBV25-1, the J call TRBJ2-2; D unclear. Looked up from germline, CDR1 is MGHDK and CDR2 is SYGVNS. The V end lost 5 bases, the J end lost 6 bases, and 19 bases lay between the germline ends. This CDR3 is built from 16 residues. The CDR3 protein is CASSNLGRPVAGELFF. CDR3 nucleotides: TGTGCCAGCAGTAACCTTGGACGACCTGTGGCCGGGGAGCTGTTTTTT.

This clonotype has just a few counts. The V and J genes are TRBV7-9 and TRBJ2-7; D gene ambiguous. CDR1 and CDR2 from the germline V gene are SEHNR and FQNEAQ (reference sequence). The CDR3 sequence is 15 residues long. V lost 4 bases and J 3 bases, leaving 16 bases between the germline ends. The CDR3 DNA reads as TGTGCCAGCAGCTCCAACGTAGGACGGAGCTACGAGCAGTACTTC. It encodes CASSSNVGRSYEQYF.

Ten or more counts support this clonotype. The V and J genes are TRBV29-1 and TRBJ2-1; no firm D call. Trimming stripped 0 bases from V and 8 bases from J, with 5 bases between. CDR1 and CDR2 (germline): SQVTM, ANQGSEA. The CDR3 extends over 11 amino acids. For the CDR3, the DNA is TGCAGCGTTGAAGAGACACATGAGCAGTTCTTC. Encoded protein: CSVEETHEQFF.

This rearrangement joins TRBV29-1 to TRBJ1-2, with TRBD1 as a possible D gene (6 bases). The germline gives CDR1 SQVTM, CDR2 ANQGSEA. The CDR3 is 12 amino acids. The V end lost 0 bases, the J end lost 4 bases, and 6 bases lay between the germline ends. CDR3 residues: CSVEEGAYGYTF. The DNA of the CDR3 is TGCAGCGTTGAAGAGGGGGCCTATGGCTACACCTTC.

This clonotype has more than one count but fewer than ten. The V gene is TRBV29-1, the J gene TRBJ2-5, with D unresolved. Germline loops: CDR1 SQVTM, CDR2 ANQGSEA. V lost 4 bases and J lost 2, with 2 bases in between. This CDR3 has 10 residues. The CDR3 reads CSVAQETQYF. The CDR3 DNA sequence: TGCAGCGTTGCACAAGAGACCCAGTACTTC.

This clonotype was counted at least ten times. The V and J genes are TRBV27 and TRBJ2-6; D uncertain. V gave up 6 bases and J gave up 0 bases, with 3 bases separating them. Germline-derived CDR1 and CDR2 are MNHEY and SMNVEV (reference sequence). This CDR3 has 13 amino acids. As DNA, the CDR3 is TGTGCCAGCAGAAGCTCTGGGGCCAACGTCCTGACTTTC. It is translated as CASRSSGANVLTF. Full variable domain (rest looked up from reference TRBV27 and TRBJ2-6): EAQVTQNPRYLITVTGKKLTVTCSQNMNHEYMSWYRQDPGLGLRQIYYSMNVEVTDKGDVPEGYKVSRKEKRNFPLILESPSPNQTSLYFCASRSSGANVLTFGAGSRLTVL.

The genes are TRBV7-8 and TRBJ1-5, with D possibly TRBD1 on 5 matching bases. Germline V gene lookup returns CDR1 SGHVS and CDR2 FQNEAQ. V was pared by 1 base and J by 6 bases, with 10 bases between. There are 14 residues in the CDR3. Here the CDR3 reads CASSLEKRGQPQHF. The CDR3 DNA sequence: TGTGCCAGCAGCTTAGAAAAGAGGGGTCAGCCCCAGCATTTT.

This chain uses TRBV4-1 with TRBJ1-4, with TRBD1 as a possible D gene (5 bases). V was pared by 4 bases and J by 7 bases, with 10 bases between. CDR1 is MGHRA and CDR2 is YSYEKL in the germline V gene. The CDR3 has 13 amino acids. The CDR3 sequence: CASSLVRGEKLFF. In DNA form, the CDR3 reads TGCGCCAGCAGCCTAGTTAGGGGTGAAAAACTGTTTTTT.